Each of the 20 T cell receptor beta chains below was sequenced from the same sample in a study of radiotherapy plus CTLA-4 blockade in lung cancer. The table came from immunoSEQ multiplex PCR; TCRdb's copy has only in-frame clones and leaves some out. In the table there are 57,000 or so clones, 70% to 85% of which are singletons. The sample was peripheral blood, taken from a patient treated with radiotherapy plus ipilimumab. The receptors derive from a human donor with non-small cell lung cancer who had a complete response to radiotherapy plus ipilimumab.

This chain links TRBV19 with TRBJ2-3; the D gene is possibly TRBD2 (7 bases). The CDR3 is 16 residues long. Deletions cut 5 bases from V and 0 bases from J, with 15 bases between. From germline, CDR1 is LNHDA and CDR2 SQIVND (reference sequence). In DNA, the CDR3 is TGTGCCAGTAGTGGGGAGGGGGTACCTAGCACAGATACGCAGTATTTT. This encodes CASSGEGVPSTDTQYF.

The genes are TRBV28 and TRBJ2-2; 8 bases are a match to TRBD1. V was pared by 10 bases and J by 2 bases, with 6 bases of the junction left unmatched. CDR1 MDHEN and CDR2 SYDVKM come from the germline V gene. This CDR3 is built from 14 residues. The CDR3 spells CATFRGRNTGELFF. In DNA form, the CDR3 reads TGTGCCACTTTCAGGGGGCGTAACACCGGGGAGCTGTTTTTT.

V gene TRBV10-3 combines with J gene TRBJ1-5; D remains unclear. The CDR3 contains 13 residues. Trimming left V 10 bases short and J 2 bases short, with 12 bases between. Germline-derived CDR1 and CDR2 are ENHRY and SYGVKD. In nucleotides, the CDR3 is TGTGCCAACCAGGCGGAGGGCAATCAGCCCCAGCATTTT. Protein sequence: CANQAEGNQPQHF.

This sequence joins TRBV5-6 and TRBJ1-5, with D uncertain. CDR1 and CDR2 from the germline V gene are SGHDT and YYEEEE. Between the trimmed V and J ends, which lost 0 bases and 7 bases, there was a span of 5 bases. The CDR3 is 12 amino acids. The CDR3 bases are TGTGCCAGCAGCTTGGGGAGACAGCCCCAGCATTTT. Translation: CASSLGRQPQHF.

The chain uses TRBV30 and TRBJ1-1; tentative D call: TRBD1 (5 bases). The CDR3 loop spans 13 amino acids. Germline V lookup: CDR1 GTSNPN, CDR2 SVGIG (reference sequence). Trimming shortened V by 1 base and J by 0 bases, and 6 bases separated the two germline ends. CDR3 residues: CAWSGQLNTEAFF. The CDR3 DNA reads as TGTGCCTGGAGTGGACAGCTGAACACTGAAGCTTTCTTT.

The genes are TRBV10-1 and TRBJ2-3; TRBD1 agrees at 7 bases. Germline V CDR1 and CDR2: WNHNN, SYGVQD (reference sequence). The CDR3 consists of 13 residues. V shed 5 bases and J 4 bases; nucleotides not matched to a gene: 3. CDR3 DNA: TGCGCCAGCAGTACGACAGGGTCAGATACGCAGTATTTT. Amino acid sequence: CASSTTGSDTQYF.

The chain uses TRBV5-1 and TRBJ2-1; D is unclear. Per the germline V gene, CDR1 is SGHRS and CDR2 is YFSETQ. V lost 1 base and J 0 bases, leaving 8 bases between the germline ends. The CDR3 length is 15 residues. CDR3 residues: CASSLNGFSYNEQFF. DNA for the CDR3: TGCGCCAGCAGCTTGAACGGCTTCTCCTACAATGAGCAGTTCTTC.

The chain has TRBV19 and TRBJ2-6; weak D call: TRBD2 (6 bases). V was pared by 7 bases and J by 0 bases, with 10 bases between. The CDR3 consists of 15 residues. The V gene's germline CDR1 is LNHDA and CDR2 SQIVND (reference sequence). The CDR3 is CASISAGSGANVLTF. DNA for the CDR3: TGTGCCAGTATCTCAGCGGGCTCTGGGGCCAACGTCCTGACTTTC.

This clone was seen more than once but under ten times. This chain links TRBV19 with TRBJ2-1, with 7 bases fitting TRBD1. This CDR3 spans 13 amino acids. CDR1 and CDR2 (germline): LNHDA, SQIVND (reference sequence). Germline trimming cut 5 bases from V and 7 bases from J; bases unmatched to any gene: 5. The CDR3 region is CASSRQGENEQFF. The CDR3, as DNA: TGTGCCAGTAGTCGACAGGGTGAGAATGAGCAGTTCTTC.

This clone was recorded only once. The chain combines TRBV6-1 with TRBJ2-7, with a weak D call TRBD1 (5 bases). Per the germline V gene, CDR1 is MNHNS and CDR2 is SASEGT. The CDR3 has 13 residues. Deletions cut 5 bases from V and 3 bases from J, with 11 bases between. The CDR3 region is CASSRQGLYEQYV. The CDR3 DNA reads TGTGCCAGCAGTCGCCAGGGCCTCTACGAGCAGTACGTC.

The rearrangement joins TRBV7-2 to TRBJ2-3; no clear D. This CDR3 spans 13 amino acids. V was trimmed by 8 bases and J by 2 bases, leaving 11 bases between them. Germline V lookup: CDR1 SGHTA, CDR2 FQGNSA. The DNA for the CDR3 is TGTGCCAGCTCCAAGCTCTTCACAGATACGCAGTATTTT. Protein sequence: CASSKLFTDTQYF.

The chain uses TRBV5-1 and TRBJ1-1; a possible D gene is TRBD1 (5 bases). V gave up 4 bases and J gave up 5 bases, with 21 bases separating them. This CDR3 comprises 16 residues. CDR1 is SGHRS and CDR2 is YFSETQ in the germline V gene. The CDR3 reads CASSPNGNGGGTEAFF. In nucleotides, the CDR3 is TGCGCCAGCAGCCCCAATGGCAATGGGGGAGGAACTGAAGCTTTCTTT.

CDR3 region: CASSALRTYNEQFF. The CDR3 DNA reads as TGTGCCAGCAGCGCATTACGGACATACAATGAGCAGTTCTTC. This rearrangement joins TRBV11-2 to TRBJ2-1; D may be TRBD1 (5 bases). The CDR3 extends over 14 amino acids. The germline CDR1 and CDR2 sequences are SGHAT and FQNNGV. Between the trimmed V and J ends, which lost 5 bases and 4 bases, there was a span of 12 bases.

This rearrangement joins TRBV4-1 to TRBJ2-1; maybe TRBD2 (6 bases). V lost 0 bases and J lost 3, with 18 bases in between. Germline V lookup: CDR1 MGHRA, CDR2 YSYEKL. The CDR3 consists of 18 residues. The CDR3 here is CASSQDSQWLASYNEQFF. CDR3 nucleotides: TGCGCCAGCAGCCAAGACTCCCAGTGGCTAGCGAGCTACAATGAGCAGTTCTTC.

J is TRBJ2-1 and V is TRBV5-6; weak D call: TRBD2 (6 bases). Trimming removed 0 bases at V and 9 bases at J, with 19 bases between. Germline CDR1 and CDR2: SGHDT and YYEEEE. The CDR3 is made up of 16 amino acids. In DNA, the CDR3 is TGTGCCAGCAGCTTGGGTCTAGCGTCAGTCCTTCCTGAGCAGTTCTTC. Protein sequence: CASSLGLASVLPEQFF.

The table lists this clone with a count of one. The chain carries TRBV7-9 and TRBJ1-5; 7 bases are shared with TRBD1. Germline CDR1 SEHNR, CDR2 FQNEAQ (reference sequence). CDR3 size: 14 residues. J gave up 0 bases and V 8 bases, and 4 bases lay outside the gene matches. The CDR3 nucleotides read TGTGCCAGCGGACGACAGGGTAGCAATCAGCCCCAGCATTTT. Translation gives CASGRQGSNQPQHF.

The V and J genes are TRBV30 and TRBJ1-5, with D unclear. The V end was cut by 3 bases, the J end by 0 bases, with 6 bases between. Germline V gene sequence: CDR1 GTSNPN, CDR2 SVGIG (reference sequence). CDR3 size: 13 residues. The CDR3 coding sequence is TGTGCCTGGAGCCAGTATAGCAATCAGCCCCAGCATTTT. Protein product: CAWSQYSNQPQHF.

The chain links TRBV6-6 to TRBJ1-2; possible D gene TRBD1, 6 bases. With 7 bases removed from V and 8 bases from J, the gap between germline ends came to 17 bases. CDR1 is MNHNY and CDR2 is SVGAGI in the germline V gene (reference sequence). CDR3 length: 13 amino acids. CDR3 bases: TGTGCCAGCACCGCACTCAAGGGGGGAGGCTACACCTTC. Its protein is CASTALKGGGYTF.

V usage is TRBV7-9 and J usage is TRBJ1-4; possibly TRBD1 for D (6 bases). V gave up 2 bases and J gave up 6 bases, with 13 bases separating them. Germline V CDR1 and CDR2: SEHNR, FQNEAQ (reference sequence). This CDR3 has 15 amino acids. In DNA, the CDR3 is TGTGCCAGCAGCTTATCTGGACAGAACCATGAAAAACTGTTTTTT. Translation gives CASSLSGQNHEKLFF.

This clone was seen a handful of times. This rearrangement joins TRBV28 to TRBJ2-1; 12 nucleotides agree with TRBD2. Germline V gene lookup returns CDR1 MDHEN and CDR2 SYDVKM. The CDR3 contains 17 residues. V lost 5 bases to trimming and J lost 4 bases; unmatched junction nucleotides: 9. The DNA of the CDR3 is TGTGCCAGCAGTACCATAAGGACTAGCGGGAAGTACAATGAGCAGTTCTTC. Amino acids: CASSTIRTSGKYNEQFF.